This TCR beta chain was observed in a study of regulatory T cells in long-lasting Graves disease. Study findings and constraints: Newly diagnosed Graves' patients exceeded persistent ones in TCR diversity.

This sample's time point: persistent/refractory GD, antithyroid drugs over 5 years with positive TRAb. The TCR library was prepared using RNA isolated from PBMCs. Patients all came to the study from an endocrinology department in Xi'an, China. The CDR3 has 15 residues. The germline gives CDR1 MDHEN, CDR2 SYDVKM. V shed 5 bases and J 0 bases; nucleotides not matched to a gene: 1. Relying on iRepertoire HTBI primers and Arm-PCR of CDR3 regions, the team built TCR beta libraries. TCRdb re-derived calls from the multiplex PCR reads in MiXCR, one entry per CDR3 protein. The sample records 400,000 or so distinct CDR3 sequences, about 20% being singletons. On this clonotype: Its antigen is unknown.

The chain employs TRBV28 and TRBJ2-3; 11 bases line up with TRBD2. This specimen consisted of peripheral blood mononuclear cells (PBMCs), obtained when the disease was refractory, from a patient treated with antithyroid drugs. The clonotype was recovered from a female donor with Graves disease. The DNA of the CDR3 is TGTGCCAGCAGTCGGACTAGCGGGAGCACAGATACGCAGTATTTT. Translated: CASSRTSGSTDTQYF. Drawing the rest from reference TRBV28 and TRBJ2-3, the complete variable domain is DVKVTQSSRYLVKRTGEKVFLECVQDMDHENMFWYRQDPGLGLRLIYFSYDVKMKEKGDIPEGYSVSREKKERFSLILESASTNQTSMYLCASSRTSGSTDTQYFGPGTRLTVL.